This T cell receptor (beta chain) emerged from a study of CD8+CD57+ T cells in acquired aplastic anemia (dated by TCRdb to the late 2010s). Describing the broader study: Extracted DNA from sorted CD4+ and CD8+ cells averaged around 3.3 ug, ranging from roughly 0.2 to 30 ug. An average of around 10 million reads for CD4+ cells and 12 million or so reads for CD8+ cells was obtained from healthy donor samples. Overall results and qualifications from the work: Roughly 31 CD8+ CDR3 sequences were shared between patients and controls but appeared highly expressed in patients and within their immunodominant clones. No significant difference in CD8+ Simpson's diversity was found between patients and healthy controls (P=0.060).

This clonotype was seen a handful of times. The antigen it binds to is not known. Base qualities were left out, and no much larger clone turns up one base away. TCR repertoires of sorted CD4+ and CD8+ blood T cells from severe aplastic anemia patients and healthy subjects were deep-sequenced in the study. Ficoll-Paque density gradient centrifugation was used to isolate peripheral blood mononuclear cells. Before DNA extraction, CD4+ and CD8+ T cells were sorted with FACS or magnetic beads. CDR1 is given as SGHTA and CDR2 as FQGNSA, both from the germline V gene. Counted from cysteine to phenylalanine, this CDR3 has 13 amino acids. Solely the CDR3 DNA is kept, with 39 bases framed from the first base. The V and J ends are trimmed by 0 bases and 5 bases, leaving 6 bases between them. Genomic DNA served as template for TCR beta VDJ combination and CDR3 sequence profiling. An Illumina HiSeq 2000 was used for TCR repertoire sequencing. In the authors' own workflow: TRBV/TRBJ rearrangement plots, CDR3 size and DJ length profiles, and Simpson's diversity index were used to evaluate the repertoires. The most abundant DNA sequence in the deep sequencing data was defined as the immunodominant clone. CDR3 amino acid sequences were checked for sharing across subjects and were also compared against the VDJdb database and published repertoires. TCRdb reanalyzed the raw reads on its own, using fastp at Q25 for trimming and MiXCR for clone calling, and kept in-frame beta chains. All rows with the same CDR3 protein become a single entry with the most common DNA and genes. These V and J calls derive from TCRdb rather than the authors' analysis. Present in this sample are around 200,000 distinct CDR3 sequences, roughly 57% of which were seen just once. Of the sample, 25% to 30% is held by the ten largest clones.

Rearrangement joined TRBV7-2 to TRBJ2-3; no D segment can be confidently identified. This TCR was sampled from a human donor in good health. Sequencing was performed on sorted CD4+, CD8+, or CD8+CD57+ T cells (not recorded which) from PBMCs. The encoded CDR3 is CASSLAKGDTQYF. The nucleotides read TGTGCCAGCAGCTTAGCGAAGGGAGATACGCAGTATTTT.